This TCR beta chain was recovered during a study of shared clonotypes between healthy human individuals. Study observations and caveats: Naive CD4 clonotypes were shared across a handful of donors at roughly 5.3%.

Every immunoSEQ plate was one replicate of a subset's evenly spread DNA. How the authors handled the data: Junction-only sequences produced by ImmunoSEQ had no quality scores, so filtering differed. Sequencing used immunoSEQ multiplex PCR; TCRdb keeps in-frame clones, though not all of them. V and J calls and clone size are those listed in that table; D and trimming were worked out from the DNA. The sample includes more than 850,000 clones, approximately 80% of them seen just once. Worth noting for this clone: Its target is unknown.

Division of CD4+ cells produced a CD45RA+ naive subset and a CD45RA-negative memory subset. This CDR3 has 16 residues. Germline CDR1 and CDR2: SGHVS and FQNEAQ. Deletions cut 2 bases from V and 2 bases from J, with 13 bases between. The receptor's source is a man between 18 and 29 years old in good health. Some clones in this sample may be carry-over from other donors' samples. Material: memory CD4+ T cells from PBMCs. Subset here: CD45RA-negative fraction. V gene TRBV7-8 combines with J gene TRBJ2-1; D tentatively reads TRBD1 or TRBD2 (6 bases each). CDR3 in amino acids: CASSLWSGGAYNEQFF. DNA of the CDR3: TGTGCCAGCAGCTTATGGTCCGGGGGCGCCTACAATGAGCAGTTCTTC.